This T cell receptor beta chain was identified in a study of identical twins (dated by TCRdb to between 2015 and 2016). About the study as a whole: TCR alpha and beta repertoires from monozygotic twins, unrelated adults of various ages and cord blood were deep-sequenced to test whether fetal clonotypes persist. Replicate twin experiments were performed at different times using different library preparation protocols to rule out contamination. General findings and caveats noted by the study authors: Excess twin sharing in beta out-of-frame sequences was weaker because fewer shared sequences lowered the signal-to-noise ratio. Compared with coincidental sharing between unrelated individuals, out-of-frame TCR alpha sequences shared between twins showed an excess of sequences with low generation probability. Fewer insertions were carried by abundant cord blood beta clonotypes; a weaker similar trend was observed in young adult naive repertoires, while no such trend was observed in memory repertoires. In monozygotic twins, recombination models systematically underestimated out-of-frame TCR alpha sharing, but the models matched the sharing seen between unrelated individuals. Invariant T cells such as MAIT and iNKT could partly confound zero-insertion analyses, although diverse VJ usage argued against such confounding for most clonotypes. Because the same donors could not be followed over many years, the conclusions depended on cross-sectional statistical analysis.

From cysteine to phenylalanine, the CDR3 is 16 amino acids long. CDR3 DNA is the only sequence kept; it has 48 bases, read in frame from the first base. Unmatched junction bases come to 6, with V trimmed by 5 bases and J by 1 base. Every donor was a healthy Caucasian. The study also sequenced three unrelated non-twin adults: a male aged 18 to 29, a male aged 50 to 59 and a female aged 50 to 59. Miltenyi CD45RO+ enrichment and human naive T-cell isolation kits were used to isolate memory (CD45RO+) and naive T cells from PBMC. This clonotype has at least ten counts. Its antigen is still unknown. The input lacks base qualities; no much larger clone sits a single base away. The library relied on 5' RACE. The sample was run on an Illumina HiSeq 2000. Template switching added a universal primer binding site, and the final cDNA carried a unique molecular identifier that allowed TCR cDNA molecules to be counted accurately. Specific primers in the conserved constant-segment region were used to synthesize first-strand cDNA for TCR alpha and beta chains. To control for contamination, each cDNA library was double barcoded with a SMART-Mk sample barcode plus Illumina barcodes. Two successive PCR steps introduced TruSeq adapter sequences along with Illumina sample barcodes. TCR alpha and beta cDNA libraries were sequenced on the Illumina HiSeq platform with custom primers. Processing in the source paper ran as follows. Unique molecular identifiers were extracted from raw reads with MiGEC, and CDR3 positions were determined with MiXCR. For each individual, recombination models were inferred using an EM algorithm with the repgenHMM and IGoR tools. Shared clonotypes were analyzed with the tcR package in R, and sharing was normalized by the product of cloneset sizes. To study raw recombination free of thymic and clonal selection effects, out-of-frame nonproductive sequences were analyzed. Starting from the raw public reads, TCRdb applied fastp trimming at Q25, assembled clones with MiXCR and retained in-frame beta chains. Entries are consolidated by CDR3 protein sequence, retaining the most common genes and DNA. It is TCRdb's table, rather than the study itself, that gives the V and J calls and clone size. Recorded for this sample are approximately 670,000 distinct CDR3 sequences; 5.5% to 7.5% of them occurred a single time. The ten largest clones take up roughly 1.6% of the sample.

This sequence was found in a man between 18 and 29 years old in good health. Sequencing input: naive T cells sorted from blood. The cell subset or site label of this sample denotes: cells isolated with a human naive T-cell isolation kit. The rearranged segments are TRBV12-3 or TRBV12-4 and TRBJ2-7; TRBD1 matches 12 bases in the middle. The DNA is TGTGCCAGCAGTCCCTGGGGACAGGGGGCATCCTACGAGCAGTACTTC. The encoded protein is CASSPWGQGASYEQYF.